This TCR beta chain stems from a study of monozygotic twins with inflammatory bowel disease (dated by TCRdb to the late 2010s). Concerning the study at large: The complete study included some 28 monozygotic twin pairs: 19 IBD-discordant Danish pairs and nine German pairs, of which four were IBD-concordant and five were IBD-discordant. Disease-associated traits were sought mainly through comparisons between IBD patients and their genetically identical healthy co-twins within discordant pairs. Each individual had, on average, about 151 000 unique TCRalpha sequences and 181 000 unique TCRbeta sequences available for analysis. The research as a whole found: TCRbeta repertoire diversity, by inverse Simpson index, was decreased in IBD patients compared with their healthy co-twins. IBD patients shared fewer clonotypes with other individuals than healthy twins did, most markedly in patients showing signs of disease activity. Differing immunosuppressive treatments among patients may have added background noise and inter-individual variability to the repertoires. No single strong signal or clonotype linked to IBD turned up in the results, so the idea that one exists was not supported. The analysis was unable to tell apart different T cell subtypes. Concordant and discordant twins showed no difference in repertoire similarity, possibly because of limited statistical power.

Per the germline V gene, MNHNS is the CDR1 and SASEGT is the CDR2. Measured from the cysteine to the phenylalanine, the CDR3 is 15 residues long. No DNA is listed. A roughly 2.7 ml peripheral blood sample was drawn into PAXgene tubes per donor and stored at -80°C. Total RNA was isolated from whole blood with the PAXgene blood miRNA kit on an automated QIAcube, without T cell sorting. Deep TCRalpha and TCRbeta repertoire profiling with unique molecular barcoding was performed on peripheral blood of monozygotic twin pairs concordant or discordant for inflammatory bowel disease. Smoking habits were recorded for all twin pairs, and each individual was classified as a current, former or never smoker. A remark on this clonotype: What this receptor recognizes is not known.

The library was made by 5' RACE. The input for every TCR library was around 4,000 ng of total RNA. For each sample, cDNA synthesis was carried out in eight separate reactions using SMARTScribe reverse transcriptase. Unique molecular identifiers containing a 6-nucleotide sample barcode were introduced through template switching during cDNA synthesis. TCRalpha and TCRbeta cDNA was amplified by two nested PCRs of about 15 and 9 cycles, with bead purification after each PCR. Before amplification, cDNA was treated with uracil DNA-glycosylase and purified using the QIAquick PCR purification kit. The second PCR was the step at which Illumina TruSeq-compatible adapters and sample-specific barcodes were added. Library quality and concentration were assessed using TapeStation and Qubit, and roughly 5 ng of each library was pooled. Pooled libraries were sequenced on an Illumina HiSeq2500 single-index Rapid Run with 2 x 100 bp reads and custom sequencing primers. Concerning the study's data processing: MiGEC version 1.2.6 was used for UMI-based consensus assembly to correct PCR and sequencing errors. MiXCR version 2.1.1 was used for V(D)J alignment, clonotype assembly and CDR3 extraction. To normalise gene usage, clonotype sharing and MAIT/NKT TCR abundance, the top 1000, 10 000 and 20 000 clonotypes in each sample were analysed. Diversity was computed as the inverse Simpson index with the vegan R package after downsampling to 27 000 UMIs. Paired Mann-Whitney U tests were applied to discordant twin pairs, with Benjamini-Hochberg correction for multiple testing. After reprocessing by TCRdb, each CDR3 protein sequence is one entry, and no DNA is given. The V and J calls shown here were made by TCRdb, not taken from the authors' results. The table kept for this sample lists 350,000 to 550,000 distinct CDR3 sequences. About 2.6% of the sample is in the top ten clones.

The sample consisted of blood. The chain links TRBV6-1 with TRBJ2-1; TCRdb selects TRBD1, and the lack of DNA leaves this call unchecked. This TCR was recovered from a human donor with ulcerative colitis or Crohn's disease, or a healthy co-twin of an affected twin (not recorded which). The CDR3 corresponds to CASSEEGVSYNEQFF.